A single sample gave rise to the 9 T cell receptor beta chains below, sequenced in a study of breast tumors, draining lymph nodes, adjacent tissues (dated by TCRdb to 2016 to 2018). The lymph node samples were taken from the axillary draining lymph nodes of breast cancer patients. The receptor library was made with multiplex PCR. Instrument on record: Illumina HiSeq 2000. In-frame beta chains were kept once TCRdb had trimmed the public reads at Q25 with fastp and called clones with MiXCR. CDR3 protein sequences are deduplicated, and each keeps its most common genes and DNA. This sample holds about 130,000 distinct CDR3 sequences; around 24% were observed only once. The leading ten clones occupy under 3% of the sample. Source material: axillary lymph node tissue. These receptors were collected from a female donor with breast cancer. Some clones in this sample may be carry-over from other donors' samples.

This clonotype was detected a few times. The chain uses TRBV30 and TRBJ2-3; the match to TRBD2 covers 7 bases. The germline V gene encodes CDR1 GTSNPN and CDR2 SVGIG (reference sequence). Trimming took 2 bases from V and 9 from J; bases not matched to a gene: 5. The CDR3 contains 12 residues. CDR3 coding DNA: TGTGCCTGGAGTCCTCAAGCGGGGACGCAGTATTTT. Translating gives CAWSPQAGTQYF. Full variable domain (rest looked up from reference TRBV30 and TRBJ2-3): SQTIHQWPATLVQPVGSPLSLECTVEGTSNPNLYWYRQAAGRGLQLLFYSVGIGQISSEVPQNLSASRPQDRQFILSSKKLLLSDSGFYLCAWSPQAGTQYFGPGTRLTVL.

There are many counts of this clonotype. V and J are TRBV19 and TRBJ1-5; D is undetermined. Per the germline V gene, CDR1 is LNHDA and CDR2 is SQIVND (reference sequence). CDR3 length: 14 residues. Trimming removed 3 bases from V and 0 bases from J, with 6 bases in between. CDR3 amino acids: CASSIGNSNQPQHF. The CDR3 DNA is TGTGCCAGTAGTATCGGAAATAGCAATCAGCCCCAGCATTTT. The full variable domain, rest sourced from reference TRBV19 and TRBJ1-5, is DGGITQSPKYLFRKEGQNVTLSCEQNLNHDAMYWYRQDPGQGLRLIYYSQIVNDFQKGDIAEGYSVSREKKESFPLTVTSAQKNPTAFYLCASSIGNSNQPQHFGDGTRLSIL.

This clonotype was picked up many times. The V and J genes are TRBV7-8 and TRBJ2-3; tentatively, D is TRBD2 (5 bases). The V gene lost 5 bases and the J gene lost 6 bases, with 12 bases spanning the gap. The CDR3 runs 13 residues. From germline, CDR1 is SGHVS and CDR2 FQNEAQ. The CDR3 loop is CASSPRWRDTQYF. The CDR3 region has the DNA TGTGCCAGCAGCCCACGGTGGAGGGATACGCAGTATTTT.

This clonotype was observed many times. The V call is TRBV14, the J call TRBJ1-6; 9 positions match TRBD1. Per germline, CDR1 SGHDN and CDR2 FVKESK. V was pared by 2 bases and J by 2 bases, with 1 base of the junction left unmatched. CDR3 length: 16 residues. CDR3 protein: CASSQRQGAYNSPLHF. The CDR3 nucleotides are TGTGCCAGCAGCCAACGACAGGGGGCCTATAATTCACCCCTCCACTTT. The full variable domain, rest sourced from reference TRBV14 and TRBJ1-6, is EAGVTQFPSHSVIEKGQTVTLRCDPISGHDNLYWYRRVMGKEIKFLLHFVKESKQDESGMPNNRFLAERTGGTYSTLKVQPAELEDSGVYFCASSQRQGAYNSPLHFGNGTRLTVT.

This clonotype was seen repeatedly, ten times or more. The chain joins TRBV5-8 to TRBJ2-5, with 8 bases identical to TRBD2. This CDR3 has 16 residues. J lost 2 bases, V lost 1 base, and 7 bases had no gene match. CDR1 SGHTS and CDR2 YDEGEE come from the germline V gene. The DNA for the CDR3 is TGTGCCAGCAGCTTGCGCCACTTAGCGGGGCAAGAGACCCAGTACTTC. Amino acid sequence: CASSLRHLAGQETQYF.

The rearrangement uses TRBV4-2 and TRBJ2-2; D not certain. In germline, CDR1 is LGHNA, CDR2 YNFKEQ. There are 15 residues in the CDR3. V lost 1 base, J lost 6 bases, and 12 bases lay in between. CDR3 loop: CASSQGTAYAGELFF. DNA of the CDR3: TGTGCCAGCAGCCAAGGAACTGCGTACGCCGGGGAGCTGTTTTTT.

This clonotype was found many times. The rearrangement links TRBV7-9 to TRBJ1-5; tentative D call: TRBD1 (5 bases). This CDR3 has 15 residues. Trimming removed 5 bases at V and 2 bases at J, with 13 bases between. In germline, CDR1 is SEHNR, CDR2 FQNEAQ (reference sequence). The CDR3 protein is CASSVGGGGNQPQHF. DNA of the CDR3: TGTGCCAGCAGCGTGGGGGGAGGGGGCAATCAGCCCCAGCATTTT.

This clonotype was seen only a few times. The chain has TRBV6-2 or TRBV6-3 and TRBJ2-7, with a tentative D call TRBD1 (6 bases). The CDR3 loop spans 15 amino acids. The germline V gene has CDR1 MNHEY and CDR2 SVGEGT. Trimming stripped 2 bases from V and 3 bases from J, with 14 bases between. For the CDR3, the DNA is TGTGCCAGCAGTTACGGTGCGGACAGCTTCTACGAGCAGTACTTC. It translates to CASSYGADSFYEQYF.

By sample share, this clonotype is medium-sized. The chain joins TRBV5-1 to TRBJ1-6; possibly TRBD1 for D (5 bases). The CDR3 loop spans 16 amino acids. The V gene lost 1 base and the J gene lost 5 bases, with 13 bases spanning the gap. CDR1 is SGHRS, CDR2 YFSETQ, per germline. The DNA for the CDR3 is TGCGCCAGCAGCTTGAGCGGGGCGTGGAATAATTCACCCCTCCACTTT. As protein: CASSLSGAWNNSPLHF.